This T cell receptor (beta chain) was obtained from a study of regulatory dendritic cells for organ transplantation. Whole-study context: Monocytes received vitamin D3 on days 0 and 4, IL-10 on day 4. LPS was added to dendritic cell cultures on day 6. Whole-study results and caveats: Alloreactive memory CD8+ T cell pools varied considerably between individuals.

On this clone: Its antigen remains unknown.

CFSE-labeled sorted T cells met regulatory or mature dendritic cells for less than 6 days. The assay was immunoSEQ multiplex PCR, and TCRdb's table has in-frame clones only and misses some. This table has about 20,000 clones, roughly 80% appearing once. The TCR originated in a human donor in good health. Sequenced input: memory CD4+ T cells from blood cultured with regulatory dendritic cells. Subset denoted: CD45RO+ memory T cells.

The CDR3 is CASSFPWDRLNEKLFF. The CDR3 DNA sequence: TGTGCCAGCAGCTTCCCCTGGGACAGGCTGAATGAAAAACTGTTTTTT. This chain uses TRBV13 with TRBJ1-4; 8 bases are shared with TRBD1. The V segment lost 3 bases and the J segment 5 bases; nucleotides outside the gene matches: 8. This CDR3 comprises 16 residues. Germline V gives CDR1 PRHDT, CDR2 FYEKMQ (reference sequence).